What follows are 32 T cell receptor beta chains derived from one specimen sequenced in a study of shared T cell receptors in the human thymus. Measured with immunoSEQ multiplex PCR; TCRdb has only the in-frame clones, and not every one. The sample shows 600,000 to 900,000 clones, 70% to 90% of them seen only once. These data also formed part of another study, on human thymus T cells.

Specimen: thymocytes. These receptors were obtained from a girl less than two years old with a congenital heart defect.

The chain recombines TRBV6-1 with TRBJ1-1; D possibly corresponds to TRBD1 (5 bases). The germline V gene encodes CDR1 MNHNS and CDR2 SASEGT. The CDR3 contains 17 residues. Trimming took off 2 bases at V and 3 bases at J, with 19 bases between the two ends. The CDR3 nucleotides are TGTGCCAGCAGTGAATGGGGTCGCAAGGGACTATACACTGAAGCTTTCTTT. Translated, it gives CASSEWGRKGLYTEAFF.

The CDR3 protein is CASSLGLGAPPDTQYF. The CDR3 DNA reads TGTGCCAGCAGCTTAGGCCTAGGGGCCCCACCAGATACGCAGTATTTT. The chain employs TRBV13 and TRBJ2-3; maybe TRBD1 (5 bases). The CDR3 loop spans 16 amino acids. V lost 0 bases, J lost 4 bases, and 14 bases lay in between. Per germline, CDR1 PRHDT and CDR2 FYEKMQ (reference sequence).

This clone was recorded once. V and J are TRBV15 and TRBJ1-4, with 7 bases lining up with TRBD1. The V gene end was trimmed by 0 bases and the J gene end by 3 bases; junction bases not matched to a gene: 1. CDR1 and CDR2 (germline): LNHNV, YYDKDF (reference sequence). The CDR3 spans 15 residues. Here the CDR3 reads CATSRETGPNEKLFF. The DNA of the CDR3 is TGTGCCACCAGCAGAGAGACAGGGCCTAATGAAAAACTGTTTTTT.

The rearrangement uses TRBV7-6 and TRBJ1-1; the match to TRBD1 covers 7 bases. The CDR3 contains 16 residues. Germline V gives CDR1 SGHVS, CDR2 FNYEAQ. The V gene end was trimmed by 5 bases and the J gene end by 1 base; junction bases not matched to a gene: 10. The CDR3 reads CASSTKPGQRNTEAFF. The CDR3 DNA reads TGTGCCAGCAGCACTAAGCCGGGACAGAGGAACACTGAAGCTTTCTTT. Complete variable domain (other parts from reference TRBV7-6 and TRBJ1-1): GAGVSQSPRYKVTKRGQDVALRCDPISGHVSLYWYRQALGQGPEFLTYFNYEAQQDKSGLPNDRFSAERPEGSISTLTIQRTEQRDSAMYRCASSTKPGQRNTEAFFGQGTRLTVV.

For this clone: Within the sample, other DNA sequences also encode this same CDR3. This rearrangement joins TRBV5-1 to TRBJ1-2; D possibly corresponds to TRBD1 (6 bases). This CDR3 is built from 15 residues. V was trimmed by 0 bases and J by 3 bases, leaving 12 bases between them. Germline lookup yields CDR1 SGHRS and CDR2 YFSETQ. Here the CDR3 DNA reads TGCGCCAGCAGCTTGGCCGACAGGAGTTACTATGGCTACACCTTC. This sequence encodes CASSLADRSYYGYTF.

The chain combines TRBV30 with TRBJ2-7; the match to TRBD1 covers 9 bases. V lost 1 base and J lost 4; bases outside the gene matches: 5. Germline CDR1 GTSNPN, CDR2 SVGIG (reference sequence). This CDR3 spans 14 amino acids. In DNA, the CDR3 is TGTGCCTGGAGTGACCTGACAGGGGGGTACGAGCAGTACTTC. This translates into CAWSDLTGGYEQYF.

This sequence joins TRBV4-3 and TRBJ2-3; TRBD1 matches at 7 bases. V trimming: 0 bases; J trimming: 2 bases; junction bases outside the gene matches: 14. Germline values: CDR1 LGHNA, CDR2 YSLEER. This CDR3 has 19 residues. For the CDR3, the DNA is TGCGCCAGCAGCCAAGATAGTGGCCTCGGGACAGCGGTCACAGATACGCAGTATTTT. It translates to CASSQDSGLGTAVTDTQYF.

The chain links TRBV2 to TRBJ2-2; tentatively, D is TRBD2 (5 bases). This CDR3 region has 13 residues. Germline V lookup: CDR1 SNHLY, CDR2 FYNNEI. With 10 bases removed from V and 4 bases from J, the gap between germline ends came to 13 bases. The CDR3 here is CAKGPAGTGELFF. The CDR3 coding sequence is TGTGCCAAGGGCCCGGCGGGCACCGGGGAGCTGTTTTTT.

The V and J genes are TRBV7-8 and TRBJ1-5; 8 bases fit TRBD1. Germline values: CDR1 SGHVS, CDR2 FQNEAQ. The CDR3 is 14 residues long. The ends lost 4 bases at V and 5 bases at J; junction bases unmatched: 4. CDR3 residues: CASSYRGEHQPQHF. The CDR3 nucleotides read TGTGCCAGCAGCTACAGGGGGGAGCATCAGCCCCAGCATTTT.

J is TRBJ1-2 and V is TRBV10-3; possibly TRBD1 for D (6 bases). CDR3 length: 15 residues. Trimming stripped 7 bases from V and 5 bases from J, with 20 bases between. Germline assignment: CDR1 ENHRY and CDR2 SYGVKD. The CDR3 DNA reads TGTGCCATCACCTTGGGACACCCGGATCAATATGGCTACACCTTC. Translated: CAITLGHPDQYGYTF.

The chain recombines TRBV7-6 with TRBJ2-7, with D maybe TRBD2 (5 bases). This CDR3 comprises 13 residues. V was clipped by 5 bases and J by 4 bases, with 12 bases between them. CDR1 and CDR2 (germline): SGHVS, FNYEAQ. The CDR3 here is CASSQRGRYEQYF. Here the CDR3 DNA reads TGTGCCAGCAGCCAACGAGGGCGGTACGAGCAGTACTTC.

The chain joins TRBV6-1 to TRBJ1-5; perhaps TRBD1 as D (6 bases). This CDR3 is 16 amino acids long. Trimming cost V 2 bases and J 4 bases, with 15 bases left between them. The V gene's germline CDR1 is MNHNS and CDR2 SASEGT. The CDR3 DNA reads TGTGCCAGCAGTGAAATTTTCAGGGGCCCGAATCAGCCCCAGCATTTT. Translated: CASSEIFRGPNQPQHF.

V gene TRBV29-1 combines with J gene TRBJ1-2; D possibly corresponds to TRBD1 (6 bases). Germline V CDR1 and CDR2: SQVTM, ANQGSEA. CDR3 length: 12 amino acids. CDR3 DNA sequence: TGCAGGGTATTGGGGGCCCCGTATGGCTACACCTTC. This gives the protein CRVLGAPYGYTF. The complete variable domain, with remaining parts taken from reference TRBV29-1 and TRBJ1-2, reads SAVISQKPSRDICQRGTSLTIQCQVDSQVTMMFWYRQQPGQSLTLIATANQGSEATYESGFVIDKFPISRPNLTFSTLTVSNMSPEDSSIYLCRVLGAPYGYTFGSGTRLTVV.

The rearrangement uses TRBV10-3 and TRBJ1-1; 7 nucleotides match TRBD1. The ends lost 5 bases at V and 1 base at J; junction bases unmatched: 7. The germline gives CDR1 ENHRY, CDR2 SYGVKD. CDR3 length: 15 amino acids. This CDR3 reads CAISNRGIENTEAFF. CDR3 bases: TGTGCCATCAGTAACAGGGGCATCGAGAACACTGAAGCTTTCTTT.

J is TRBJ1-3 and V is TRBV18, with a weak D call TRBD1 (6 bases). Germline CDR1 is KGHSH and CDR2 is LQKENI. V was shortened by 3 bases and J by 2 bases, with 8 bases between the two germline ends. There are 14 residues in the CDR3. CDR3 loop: CASSPTGPGNTIYF. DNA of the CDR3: TGTGCCAGCTCACCCACAGGGCCTGGAAACACCATATATTTT.

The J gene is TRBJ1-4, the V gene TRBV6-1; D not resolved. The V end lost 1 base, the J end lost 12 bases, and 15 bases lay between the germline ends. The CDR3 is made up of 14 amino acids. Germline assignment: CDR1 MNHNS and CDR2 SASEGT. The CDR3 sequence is CASSEEAMFVELFF. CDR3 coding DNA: TGTGCCAGCAGTGAAGAAGCTATGTTCGTGGAACTGTTTTTT.

The CDR3, as DNA: TGTGCCAGCAGCGTAGTAGTGGACAGGGGGGACTTCGTTGAGCAGTTCTTC. It specifies CASSVVVDRGDFVEQFF. The gene calls are TRBV9 and TRBJ2-1, with 10 positions matching TRBD1. The trim removed 0 bases at V and 9 bases at J, leaving 12 bases unmatched. Germline CDR1 SGDLS, CDR2 YYNGEE. The CDR3 has 17 residues.

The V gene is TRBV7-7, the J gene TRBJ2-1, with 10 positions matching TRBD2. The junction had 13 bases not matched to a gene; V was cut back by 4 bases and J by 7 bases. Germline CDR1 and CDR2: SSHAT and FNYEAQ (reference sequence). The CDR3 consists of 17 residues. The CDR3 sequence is CASSCGVLAGSLNEQFF. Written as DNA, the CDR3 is TGTGCCAGCAGCTGCGGGGTACTAGCGGGGAGTCTGAATGAGCAGTTCTTC.

CDR3: CASSLDWRAFF. CDR3 DNA sequence: TGTGCCAGCAGCCTTGATTGGCGGGCTTTCTTT. J is TRBJ1-1 and V is TRBV7-2; D remains unclear. The CDR3 loop spans 11 amino acids. Germline lookup yields CDR1 SGHTA and CDR2 FQGNSA. The germline V and J ends were trimmed by 5 bases and 11 bases, with 12 bases remaining between them. Full variable domain (outside the CDR3, taken from reference TRBV7-2 and TRBJ1-1): GAGVSQSPSNKVTEKGKDVELRCDPISGHTALYWYRQSLGQGLEFLIYFQGNSAPDKSGLPSDRFSAERTGGSVSTLTIQRTQQEDSAVYLCASSLDWRAFFGQGTRLTVV.

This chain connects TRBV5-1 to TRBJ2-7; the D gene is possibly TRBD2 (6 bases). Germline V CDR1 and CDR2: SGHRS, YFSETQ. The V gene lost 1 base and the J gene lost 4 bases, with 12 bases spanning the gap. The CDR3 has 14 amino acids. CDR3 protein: CASSLSWRGYEQYF. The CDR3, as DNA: TGCGCCAGCAGCTTGAGTTGGAGGGGATACGAGCAGTACTTC.

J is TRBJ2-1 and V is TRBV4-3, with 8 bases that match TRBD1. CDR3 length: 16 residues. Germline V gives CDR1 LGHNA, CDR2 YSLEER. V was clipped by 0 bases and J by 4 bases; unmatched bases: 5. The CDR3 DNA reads TGCGCCAGCAGCCAAGAGACAGGGGATTCTTACAATGAGCAGTTCTTC. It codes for CASSQETGDSYNEQFF.

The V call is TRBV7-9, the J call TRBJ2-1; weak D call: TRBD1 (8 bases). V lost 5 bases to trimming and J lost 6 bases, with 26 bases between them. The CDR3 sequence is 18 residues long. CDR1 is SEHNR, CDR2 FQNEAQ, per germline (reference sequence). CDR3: CASSPGYERQGRGNEQFF. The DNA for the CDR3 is TGTGCCAGCAGCCCAGGGTACGAGCGACAGGGGAGGGGCAATGAGCAGTTCTTC. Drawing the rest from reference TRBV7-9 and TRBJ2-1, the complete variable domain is DTGVSQNPRHKITKRGQNVTFRCDPISEHNRLYWYRQTLGQGPEFLTYFQNEAQLEKSRLLSDRFSAERPKGSFSTLEIQRTEQGDSAMYLCASSPGYERQGRGNEQFFGPGTRLTVL.

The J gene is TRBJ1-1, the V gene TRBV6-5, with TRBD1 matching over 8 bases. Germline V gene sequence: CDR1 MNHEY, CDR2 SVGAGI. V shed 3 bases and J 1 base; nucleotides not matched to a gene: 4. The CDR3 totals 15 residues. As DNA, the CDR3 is TGTGCCAGCAGTTATACGACAGGGGAGAACACTGAAGCTTTCTTT. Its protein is CASSYTTGENTEAFF.

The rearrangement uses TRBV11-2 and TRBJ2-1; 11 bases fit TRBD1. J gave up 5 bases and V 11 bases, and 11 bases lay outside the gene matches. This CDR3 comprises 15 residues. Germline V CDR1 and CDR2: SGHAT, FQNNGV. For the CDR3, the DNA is TGTGCCTCCCGGGTGGACAGGGGGCCAGACAATGAGCAGTTCTTC. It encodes CASRVDRGPDNEQFF.

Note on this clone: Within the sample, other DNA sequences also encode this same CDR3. The chain's CDR3 is CASRRQGTNNSPLHF. The CDR3 bases are TGTGCCAGCAGACGACAGGGGACGAATAATTCACCCCTCCACTTT. The genes are TRBV6-5 and TRBJ1-6; TRBD1 matches at 8 bases. CDR1 and CDR2 (germline): MNHEY, SVGAGI. The CDR3 has 15 residues. The junction had 6 bases not matched to a gene; V was cut back by 6 bases and J by 5 bases.

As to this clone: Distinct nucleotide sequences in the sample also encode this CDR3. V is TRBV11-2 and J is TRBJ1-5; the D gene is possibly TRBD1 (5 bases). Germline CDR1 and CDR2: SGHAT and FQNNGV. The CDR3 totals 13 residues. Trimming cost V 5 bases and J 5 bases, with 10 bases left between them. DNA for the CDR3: TGTGCCAGCAGCCTCTCGGGGGATCAGCCCCAGCATTTT. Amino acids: CASSLSGDQPQHF.

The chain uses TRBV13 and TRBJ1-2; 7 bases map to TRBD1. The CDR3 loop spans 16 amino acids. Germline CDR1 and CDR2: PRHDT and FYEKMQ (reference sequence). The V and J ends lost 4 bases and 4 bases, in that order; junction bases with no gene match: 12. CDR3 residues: CASSSSTGEVVYGYTF. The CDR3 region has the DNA TGTGCCAGCAGCTCATCCACAGGGGAAGTTGTCTATGGCTACACCTTC.

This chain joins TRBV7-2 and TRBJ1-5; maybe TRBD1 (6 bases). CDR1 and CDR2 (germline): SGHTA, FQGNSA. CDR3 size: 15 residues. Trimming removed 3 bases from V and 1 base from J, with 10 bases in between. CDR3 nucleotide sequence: TGTGCCAGCAGCTTGGGGCAGGGGAGCAATCAGCCCCAGCATTTT. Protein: CASSLGQGSNQPQHF.

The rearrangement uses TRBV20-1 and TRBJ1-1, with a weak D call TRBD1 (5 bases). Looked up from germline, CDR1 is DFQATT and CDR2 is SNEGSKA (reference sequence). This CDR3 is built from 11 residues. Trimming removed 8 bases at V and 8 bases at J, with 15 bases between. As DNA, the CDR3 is TGCAGTCCCGTGGGGGGGATAGAAGCTTTCTTT. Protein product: CSPVGGIEAFF.

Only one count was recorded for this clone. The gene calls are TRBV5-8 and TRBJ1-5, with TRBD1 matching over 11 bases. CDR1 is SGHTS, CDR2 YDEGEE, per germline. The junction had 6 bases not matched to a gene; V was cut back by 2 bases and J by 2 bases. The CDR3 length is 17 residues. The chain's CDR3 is CASSFRDRGTCNQPQHF. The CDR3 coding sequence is TGTGCCAGCAGCTTCCGGGACAGGGGGACGTGCAATCAGCCCCAGCATTTT.

The CDR3 DNA sequence: TGTGCCAGCAGCCTTAAGGACAGGCGGAACTATGGCTACACCTTC. Its translation is CASSLKDRRNYGYTF. V gene TRBV11-2 combines with J gene TRBJ1-2; TRBD1 matches 7 bases. With V trimmed by 5 bases and J by 2 bases, 8 bases remained unmatched. This CDR3 is built from 15 residues. Germline V CDR1 and CDR2: SGHAT, FQNNGV.

This CDR3 is CASSPRRGGQYF. CDR3 nucleotides: TGTGCCAGCTCACCCAGACGAGGTGGGCAGTACTTC. This chain connects TRBV18 to TRBJ2-7; D is unclear. V shed 3 bases and J shed 9 bases, with 12 bases lying between them. The CDR3 is 12 amino acids. Germline V gene data show CDR1 as KGHSH and CDR2 as LQKENI.